This entry describes one T cell receptor beta chain. Its matching antigen is unknown. These data belong to a study of identical twins. Healthy Caucasians provided all donations. One entry per CDR3 protein, called by TCRdb with MiXCR from the 5' RACE reads. The table has 1.5 million or so distinct CDR3 sequences, about 30% seen once. V lost 3 bases to trimming and J lost 3 bases, with 9 bases between them. The CDR3 is 14 amino acids. General study findings and limits: The study found that models underestimated out-of-frame TCR alpha sharing in monozygotic twins. Out-of-frame alpha sequences that twins shared showed excess low generation probability.

This receptor was taken from a newborn girl in good health. The material sequenced was cord blood. The chain combines TRBV12-3 or TRBV12-4 with TRBJ2-1, with D unresolved. In DNA, the CDR3 is TGTGCCAGCAGTTTTGACCCACTCTACAATGAGCAGTTCTTC. It is translated as CASSFDPLYNEQFF.